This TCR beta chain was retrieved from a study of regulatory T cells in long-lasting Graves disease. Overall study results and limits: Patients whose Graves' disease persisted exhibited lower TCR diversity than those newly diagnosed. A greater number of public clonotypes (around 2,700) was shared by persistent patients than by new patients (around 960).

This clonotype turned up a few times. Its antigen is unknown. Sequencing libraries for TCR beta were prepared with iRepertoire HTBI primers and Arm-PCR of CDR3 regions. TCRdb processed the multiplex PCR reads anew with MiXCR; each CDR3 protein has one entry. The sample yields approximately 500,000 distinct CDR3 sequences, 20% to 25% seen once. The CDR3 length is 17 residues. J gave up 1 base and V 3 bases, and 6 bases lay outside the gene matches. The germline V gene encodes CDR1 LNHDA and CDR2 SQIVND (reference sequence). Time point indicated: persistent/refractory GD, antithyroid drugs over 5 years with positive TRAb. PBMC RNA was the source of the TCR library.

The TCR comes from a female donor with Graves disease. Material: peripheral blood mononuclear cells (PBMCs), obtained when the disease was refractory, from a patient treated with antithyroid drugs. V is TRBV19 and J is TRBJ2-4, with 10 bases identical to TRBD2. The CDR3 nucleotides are TGTGCCAGTAGTATCCTAGCGGGAGCGTTGGCCAAAAACATTCAGTACTTC. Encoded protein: CASSILAGALAKNIQYF. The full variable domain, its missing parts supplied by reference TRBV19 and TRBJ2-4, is DGGITQSPKYLFRKEGQNVTLSCEQNLNHDAMYWYRQDPGQGLRLIYYSQIVNDFQKGDIAEGYSVSREKKESFPLTVTSAQKNPTAFYLCASSILAGALAKNIQYFGAGTRLSVL.